Listed here are 27 T cell receptor beta chains from one sample, sequenced in a study of shared clonotypes between healthy human individuals. The method was immunoSEQ multiplex PCR; TCRdb's version includes in-frame clones alone and lacks a portion of them. The sample holds just over 2,000,000 clones, less than 95% seen once. Only CD45RO-negative cells positively selected for CCR7 counted as naive CD8 cells, so terminally differentiated effector memory CD45RA+ cells were excluded. The material sequenced was naive CD8+ T cells sorted from blood. These receptors all come from a man between 18 and 29 years old in good health.

The J gene is TRBJ1-1, the V gene TRBV19; D perhaps matches TRBD1 (6 bases). Trimming removed 3 bases from V and 6 bases from J, with 8 bases in between. Germline V CDR1 and CDR2: LNHDA, SQIVND (reference sequence). This CDR3 is built from 12 residues. The CDR3 region has the DNA TGTGCCAGTAGTATGGGGGCGGCTGAAGCTTTCTTT. It encodes CASSMGAAEAFF.

The V call is TRBV25-1, the J call TRBJ1-2, with D uncertain. The germline gives CDR1 MGHDK, CDR2 SYGVNS. The CDR3 totals 12 residues. V was trimmed by 4 bases and J by 4 bases, leaving 7 bases between them. The CDR3 is CASSGGIYGYTF. CDR3 nucleotides: TGTGCCAGCAGTGGGGGAATCTATGGCTACACCTTC.

The chain recombines TRBV9 with TRBJ1-1; D might be TRBD1 (5 bases). This CDR3 region has 15 residues. Trimming took 3 bases from V and 1 from J, leaving 13 bases between them. The germline gives CDR1 SGDLS, CDR2 YYNGEE. The CDR3 DNA sequence: TGTGCCAGCAGCGAATCGGACACCCCGAACACTGAAGCTTTCTTT. It encodes CASSESDTPNTEAFF. The full variable domain, in which reference TRBV9 and TRBJ1-1 provide the parts outside the CDR3, is DSGVTQTPKHLITATGQRVTLRCSPRSGDLSVYWYQQSLDQGLQFLIQYYNGEERAKGNILERFSAQQFPDLHSELNLSSLELGDSALYFCASSESDTPNTEAFFGQGTRLTVV.

This clone has only one observation. The chain joins TRBV7-9 to TRBJ2-7, with no clear D. Germline V gene lookup returns CDR1 SEHNR and CDR2 FQNEAQ (reference sequence). Trimming took off 5 bases at V and 2 bases at J, with 19 bases between the two ends. The CDR3 has 16 amino acids. The chain's CDR3 is CASSPSLGRAPYEQYF. CDR3 in DNA: TGTGCCAGCAGCCCGTCCCTGGGCAGAGCACCCTACGAGCAGTACTTC.

This clone occurred a few times. This chain connects TRBV5-4 to TRBJ2-7, with TRBD2 identical over 9 bases. The CDR3 has 14 amino acids. The V and J ends lost 0 bases and 2 bases, in that order; junction bases with no gene match: 0. From germline, CDR1 is SGHNT and CDR2 YYREEE (reference sequence). The CDR3 region has the DNA TGTGCCAGCAGCTTGGGGACTAGCGCCTACGAGCAGTACTTC. Residues: CASSLGTSAYEQYF.

This clone was counted a single time. V gene TRBV4-1 combines with J gene TRBJ2-1; D gene ambiguous. The germline gives CDR1 MGHRA, CDR2 YSYEKL. This CDR3 region has 12 residues. The V end lost 1 base, the J end lost 5 bases, and 3 bases lay between the germline ends. CDR3 region: CASSQGNNEQFF. In DNA form, the CDR3 reads TGCGCCAGCAGCCAAGGAAACAATGAGCAGTTCTTC.

The chain carries TRBV21-1 and TRBJ2-7; the table's D gene call, TRBD2, was not cross checked with the DNA. TRBV21-1 is annotated as a pseudogene. The CDR3 totals 17 residues. CDR3 region: CASSKCVRLAGPYEQYF. CDR3 bases: TGTGCCAGCAGCAAATGCGTAAGACTAGCGGGACCCTACGAGCAGTACTTC.

The rearrangement joins TRBV6-5 to TRBJ2-7, with 7 bases lining up with TRBD1. Germline assignment: CDR1 MNHEY and CDR2 SVGAGI. The V gene end was trimmed by 4 bases and the J gene end by 1 base; junction bases not matched to a gene: 4. This CDR3 has 14 residues. Written as DNA, the CDR3 is TGTGCCAGCAGTTTGGGACAGTTATCCTACGAGCAGTACTTC. This encodes CASSLGQLSYEQYF.

Regarding this clone: The junction differs from germline at one of its ends, possibly a read error. Here the CDR3 reads CASRAGTDAFF. CDR3 nucleotides: TGTGCCAGCAGGGCAGGGACTGACGCTTTCTTT. The chain links TRBV25-1 to TRBJ1-1, with a weak D call TRBD1 (5 bases). CDR3 length: 11 amino acids. Germline V gene data show CDR1 as MGHDK and CDR2 as SYGVNS.

This chain uses TRBV7-9 with TRBJ2-7; 9 nucleotides line up with TRBD1. CDR3 length equals 17 residues. J was trimmed by 1 base and V by 4 bases; bases with no gene match: 11. Per germline, CDR1 SEHNR and CDR2 FQNEAQ (reference sequence). The CDR3 sequence is CASSSTMDRGGSYEQYF. Here the CDR3 DNA reads TGTGCCAGCAGCTCGACAATGGACAGGGGTGGATCCTACGAGCAGTACTTC. Based on the CDR3 plus reference TRBV7-9 and TRBJ2-7, the full variable domain is DTGVSQNPRHKITKRGQNVTFRCDPISEHNRLYWYRQTLGQGPEFLTYFQNEAQLEKSRLLSDRFSAERPKGSFSTLEIQRTEQGDSAMYLCASSSTMDRGGSYEQYFGPGTRLTVT.

V gene TRBV4-1 combines with J gene TRBJ2-7, with D perhaps TRBD1 or TRBD2 (5 bases each). Trimming pared 0 bases from V and 2 bases from J, leaving 14 bases between. Germline V gene sequence: CDR1 MGHRA, CDR2 YSYEKL. This CDR3 comprises 16 residues. CDR3 nucleotide sequence: TGCGCCAGCAGCCAAGAGGGCGAGGGGTTCGCCTACGAGCAGTACTTC. This codes for CASSQEGEGFAYEQYF.

In DNA form, the CDR3 reads TGTGCCAGTCGGATGGCGAATGAGCAGTTCTTC. Translating it yields CASRMANEQFF. The V gene is TRBV19, the J gene TRBJ2-1; D gene ambiguous. The length of the CDR3 is 11 residues. V lost 8 bases to trimming and J lost 7 bases, with 9 bases between them. Germline assignment: CDR1 LNHDA and CDR2 SQIVND (reference sequence).

The chain combines TRBV6-5 with TRBJ1-4, with D unresolved. The CDR3 covers 16 residues. Germline assignment: CDR1 MNHEY and CDR2 SVGAGI. Trimming stripped 4 bases from V and 4 bases from J, with 16 bases between. CDR3 amino acids: CASSSSLRPFNEKLFF. The CDR3 DNA is TGTGCCAGCAGTTCCTCCCTTCGGCCATTTAATGAAAAACTGTTTTTT.

In the case of this clone: This may be a read error, as it is one base from a much larger clone. The sample contains more than one DNA sequence encoding this CDR3. The chain couples TRBV30 to TRBJ1-1, with TRBD1 matching 10 bases. Germline V CDR1 and CDR2: GTSNPN, SVGIG (reference sequence). The CDR3 covers 16 residues. CDR3 amino acids: CAWTPPDRGRKTEAFF. CDR3 nucleotide sequence: TGTGCCTGGACCCCCCCCGACAGGGGGCGGAAAACTGAAGCTTTCTTC.

The rearrangement links TRBV14 to TRBJ2-7, with D perhaps being TRBD1 or TRBD2 (5 bases each). Per the germline V gene, CDR1 is SGHDN and CDR2 is FVKESK. The V gene lost 1 base and the J gene lost 5 bases, with 15 bases spanning the gap. This CDR3 has 15 amino acids. DNA of the CDR3: TGTGCCAGCAGCCAAGTAGCCAGGGAGAATAACGAGCAGTACTTC. Encoded protein: CASSQVARENNEQYF.

Points on this clone: The identical CDR3 is also encoded by other nucleotide sequences in the sample. The V call is TRBV27, the J call TRBJ2-7, with D maybe TRBD1 (8 bases). The CDR3 consists of 14 residues. V lost 5 bases and J 3 bases, leaving 14 bases between the germline ends. CDR1 and CDR2 (germline): MNHEY, SMNVEV (reference sequence). CDR3 in amino acids: CASSLTGGGYEQYF. The CDR3 DNA reads as TGTGCCAGCAGTCTCACAGGGGGGGGCTACGAGCAGTACTTC.

This clone is a singleton in its sample. This chain joins TRBV27 and TRBJ2-3; D call uncertain. V was shortened by 7 bases and J by 4 bases, with 9 bases between the two germline ends. The CDR3 is 12 amino acids. CDR1 and CDR2 from the germline V gene are MNHEY and SMNVEV (reference sequence). CDR3 loop: CASNDASDTQYF. CDR3 nucleotides: TGTGCCAGCAATGATGCATCAGATACGCAGTATTTT.

V and J are TRBV30 and TRBJ1-1, with 7 bases that match TRBD1. V trimming: 4 bases; J trimming: 2 bases; junction bases outside the gene matches: 7. CDR3 length: 14 residues. CDR1 is GTSNPN and CDR2 is SVGIG in the germline V gene (reference sequence). The CDR3 region is CAWIAGGGNTEAFF. The CDR3 DNA follows: TGTGCCTGGATAGCAGGGGGGGGAAACACTGAAGCTTTCTTT. The full variable domain, its missing parts supplied by reference TRBV30 and TRBJ1-1, is SQTIHQWPATLVQPVGSPLSLECTVEGTSNPNLYWYRQAAGRGLQLLFYSVGIGQISSEVPQNLSASRPQDRQFILSSKKLLLSDSGFYLCAWIAGGGNTEAFFGQGTRLTVV.

The J gene is TRBJ2-7, the V gene TRBV4-1; TRBD2 aligns across 15 bases. V trimming: 3 bases; J trimming: 6 bases; junction bases outside the gene matches: 3. CDR1 is MGHRA, CDR2 YSYEKL, per germline. The CDR3 has 15 residues. The DNA for the CDR3 is TGCGCCAGCAGCCAGGCGGGACTAGCGGGAGGCGAGCAGTACTTC. The encoded protein is CASSQAGLAGGEQYF.

V and J are TRBV9 and TRBJ1-2; 9 bases are a match to TRBD1. Germline V CDR1 and CDR2: SGDLS, YYNGEE. This CDR3 is 15 amino acids long. Trimming cost V 3 bases and J 3 bases; bases outside gene matches: 6. The CDR3 DNA reads TGTGCCAGCAGCGACTGGACAGGGGCTGACTATGGCTACACCTTC. It specifies CASSDWTGADYGYTF.

V gene TRBV29-1 combines with J gene TRBJ2-7; the match to TRBD2 covers 14 bases. Trimming at V came to 6 bases and at J to 2 bases, leaving 6 bases not matched to a gene. Germline V lookup: CDR1 SQVTM, CDR2 ANQGSEA. The CDR3 has 15 residues. This chain's CDR3 is CSVLGLAGVAYEQYF. In nucleotides, the CDR3 is TGCAGCGTGTTGGGACTAGCGGGAGTTGCCTACGAGCAGTACTTC.

This clone appeared a single time. J is TRBJ2-7 and V is TRBV2; 10 bases are a match to TRBD1. The ends lost 5 bases at V and 0 bases at J; junction bases unmatched: 16. Germline-derived CDR1 and CDR2 are SNHLY and FYNNEI. The CDR3 contains 19 residues. The CDR3 DNA sequence: TGTGCCAGCAGTCCTCACGCCGGGACAGGGGCCTTAGGCTCCTACGAGCAGTACTTC. It yields the protein CASSPHAGTGALGSYEQYF. Filled out from reference TRBV2 and TRBJ2-7, the complete variable domain reads EPEVTQTPSHQVTQMGQEVILRCVPISNHLYFYWYRQILGQKVEFLVSFYNNEISEKSEIFDDQFSVERPDGSNFTLKIRSTKLEDSAMYFCASSPHAGTGALGSYEQYFGPGTRLTVT.

This sequence joins TRBV19 and TRBJ2-7, with 13 bases lining up with TRBD2. J lost 0 bases, V lost 9 bases, and 8 bases had no gene match. The V gene's germline CDR1 is LNHDA and CDR2 SQIVND (reference sequence). This CDR3 is built from 16 residues. The CDR3 here is CARPPRTSGSSYEQYF. Here the CDR3 DNA reads TGTGCCAGACCGCCCAGGACTAGCGGGAGCTCCTACGAGCAGTACTTC.

Here the CDR3 DNA reads TGTGCCAGCAGCAAAGGAGGGCAGCTGATAGCTGTCCTCCCCAATCAGCCCCAGCATTTT. Translating it yields CASSKGGQLIAVLPNQPQHF. The J gene is TRBJ1-5, the V gene TRBV21-1. TRBV21-1 constitutes a pseudogene. The CDR3 spans 20 residues.

This chain connects TRBV2 to TRBJ1-4, with TRBD1 identical over 7 bases. The CDR3 sequence is 17 residues long. V gave up 7 bases and J gave up 3 bases; unmatched junction bases: 14. Germline CDR1 and CDR2: SNHLY and FYNNEI. This CDR3 reads CASNSGQIGWANEKLFF. DNA of the CDR3: TGTGCCAGCAATTCGGGACAGATAGGGTGGGCTAATGAAAAACTGTTTTTT.

To note about this clone: Other DNA variants within this sample encode the same CDR3. J is TRBJ2-7 and V is TRBV4-1; maybe TRBD2 (5 bases). The CDR3 is 13 amino acids. CDR1 and CDR2 (germline): MGHRA, YSYEKL. V gave up 3 bases and J gave up 0 bases, with 6 bases separating them. CDR3 in amino acids: CASSHRDSYEQYF. The CDR3 DNA follows: TGCGCCAGCAGCCACCGGGACTCCTACGAGCAGTACTTC.

V usage is TRBV9 and J usage is TRBJ2-5; D is undetermined. Trimming took off 0 bases at V and 2 bases at J, with 14 bases between the two ends. This CDR3 comprises 16 residues. In germline, CDR1 is SGDLS, CDR2 YYNGEE. The CDR3 DNA sequence: TGTGCCAGCAGCGTAGGATATCAGGTTGAACAAGAGACCCAGTACTTC. Amino acid sequence: CASSVGYQVEQETQYF.